This T cell receptor (beta chain) was observed in a study of blood T cell repertoires in COVID-19. Looking at the study overall: Acute and convalescent COVID-19 specimens originated in the United States, Italy and Spain. The cDNA or gDNA used as material had been derived from T cells, B-cell-depleted T cells, or PBMCs.

Germline V gives CDR1 SGHRS, CDR2 YFSETQ. The V segment lost 4 bases and the J segment 0 bases; nucleotides outside the gene matches: 9. This CDR3 is built from 18 residues. In Seattle, patients joined the study during active infection and were tracked longitudinally. In the original analysis: Counts of nucleated cells, estimated from reference gene primer amplification, were obtained. Generated by immunoSEQ multiplex PCR, the TCRdb table keeps only in-frame clones and is missing some. For V, J and clone size, that table is used; D and trimming come from the DNA. Of about 250,000 clones in the sample, about 93% were seen once.

The chain recombines TRBV5-1 with TRBJ1-6; TRBD1 aligns across 8 bases. The source is a man aged 25 to 45 with COVID-19, enrolled during active disease. The sample comprised peripheral blood. This CDR3 is CASSLHRTGGSYNSPLHF. The CDR3 DNA follows: TGCGCCAGCAGCCTTCACAGAACAGGGGGCTCCTATAATTCACCCCTCCACTTT.